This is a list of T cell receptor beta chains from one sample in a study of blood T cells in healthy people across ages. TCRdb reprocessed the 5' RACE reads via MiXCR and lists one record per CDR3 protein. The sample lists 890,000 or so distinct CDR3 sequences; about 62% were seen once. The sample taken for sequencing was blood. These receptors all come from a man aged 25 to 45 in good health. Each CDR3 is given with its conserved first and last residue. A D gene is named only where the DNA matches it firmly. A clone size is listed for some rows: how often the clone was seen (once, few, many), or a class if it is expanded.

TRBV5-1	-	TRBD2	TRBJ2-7	TGCGCCAGCAGCTTTAGGACTAGCGGGAGGTACGAGCAGTACTTC	CASSFRTSGRYEQYF
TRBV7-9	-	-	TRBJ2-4	TGTGCCAGCAGCCTAGTGGGGGTCGGCAAAAACATTCAGTACTTC	CASSLVGVGKNIQYF
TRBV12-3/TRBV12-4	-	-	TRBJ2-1	TGTGCCGGCAGCAAGAGGGGGGGCGGGTCCTACAATGAGCAGTTCTTC	CAGSKRGGGSYNEQFF
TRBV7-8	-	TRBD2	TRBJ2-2	TGTGCCTCGGGGGGTAGTGGCACCGGGGAGCTGTTTTTT	CASGGSGTGELFF
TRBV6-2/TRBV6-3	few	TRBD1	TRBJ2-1	TGTGCCAGCAGTAGACAGGGGTGGGTTGGTGAGCAGTTCTTC	CASSRQGWVGEQFF
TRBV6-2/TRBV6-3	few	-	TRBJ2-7	TGTGCCAGCAGTTACGTGGCCGACTTCGAGCAGTACTTC	CASSYVADFEQYF
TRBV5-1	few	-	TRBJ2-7	TGCGCCAGCCGGGGAGCCGGCGAGCAGTACTTC	CASRGAGEQYF
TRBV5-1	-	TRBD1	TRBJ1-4	TGCGCCAGCAGCCGAGGGGGCTTGGGTGAAAAACTGTTTTTT	CASSRGGLGEKLFF
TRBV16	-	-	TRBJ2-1	TGTGCCAACAGCCCGGAGACACCTAACCCTTACAATGAGCAGTTCTTC	CANSPETPNPYNEQFF
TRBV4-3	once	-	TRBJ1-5	TGCGCCAGCAGCCAAAACATTTATAGCAATCAGCCCCAGCATTTT	CASSQNIYSNQPQHF
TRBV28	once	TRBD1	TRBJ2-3	TGTGCCAGCAGTTTATCAGCAGGGGGCCGTATAGATACGCAGTATTTT	CASSLSAGGRIDTQYF
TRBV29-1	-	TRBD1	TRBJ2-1	TGCAGCGTTAGAGGACAGGGGTGTGAGCAGTTCTTC	CSVRGQGCEQFF
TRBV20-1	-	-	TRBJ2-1	TGCAGTGCTACCGCAAACGGGGGATGGGGGTCGGATGAGCAGTTCTTC	CSATANGGWGSDEQFF
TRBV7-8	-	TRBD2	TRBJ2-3	TGTGCCAGCAGCCCACCGGGACTAGAGGCAGATACGCAGTATTTT	CASSPPGLEADTQYF
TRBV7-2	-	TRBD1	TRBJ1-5	TGTGCCAGCAGCCGGGACAGGGGCGAGCCCCAGCATTTT	CASSRDRGEPQHF